A single sample is the source of the 20 T cell receptor beta chains below, sequenced in a study of Ad26.COV2.S vaccination and SARS-CoV-2 variants. Described treatment: around 19 received Ad26.COV2.S at low or high dose, single or two shots; about five received placebo; per-sample allocation not given. Material that was analyzed had been drawn on day 63 after the first vaccine or placebo injection. Profiled with immunoSEQ multiplex PCR; TCRdb holds only in-frame clones, not every one. The sample records 350,000 to 450,000 clones, 92% being singletons. Sequences were derived from peripheral blood, sampled in a trial of Ad26.COV2.S vaccine versus placebo. The receptor source for this set is a person aged 18 to 65 who received the Ad26.COV2.S COVID-19 vaccine or a placebo.

This clone appeared once. The chain is built from TRBV7-7 and TRBJ2-5; possible D gene TRBD2, 6 bases. The CDR3 is made up of 16 amino acids. V lost 1 base, J lost 3 bases, and 15 bases lay in between. Germline CDR1 and CDR2: SSHAT and FNYEAQ (reference sequence). The CDR3 sequence: CASSLGERVGEETQYF. DNA for the CDR3: TGTGCCAGCAGCTTAGGTGAGCGGGTCGGAGAAGAGACCCAGTACTTC.

V is TRBV23-1 and J is TRBJ1-5; D is unclear. TRBV23-1 is an ORF, and what it does is uncertain. Trimming took 4 bases from V and 0 from J, leaving 16 bases between them. The CDR3 length is 17 residues. DNA for the CDR3: TGCGCCAGCAGTCGCCAACACTTGGGGAATAGCAATCAGCCCCAGCATTTT. Translating gives CASSRQHLGNSNQPQHF.

The chain links TRBV5-4 to TRBJ1-2; D call uncertain. Trimming removed 3 bases from V and 8 bases from J, with 14 bases in between. Germline lookup yields CDR1 SGHNT and CDR2 YYREEE (reference sequence). The CDR3 runs 13 residues. The CDR3 DNA reads TGTGCCAGCAGCTCCCCCGGGGTATCAGGCTACACCTTC. Amino acid sequence: CASSSPGVSGYTF.

This clone was seen once. The same CDR3 arises from other DNA sequences in this sample as well. The chain combines TRBV18 with TRBJ1-1; perhaps TRBD1 as D (5 bases). The germline V gene encodes CDR1 KGHSH and CDR2 LQKENI. The CDR3 runs 13 residues. Trimming stripped 3 bases from V and 1 base from J, with 6 bases between. CDR3 sequence (DNA): TGTGCCAGCTCACCCCAGGGGAACACTGAAGCTTTCTTT. Translating gives CASSPQGNTEAFF. Based on the CDR3 plus reference TRBV18 and TRBJ1-1, the full variable domain is NAGVMQNPRHLVRRRGQEARLRCSPMKGHSHVYWYRQLPEEGLKFMVYLQKENIIDESGMPKERFSAEFPKEGPSILRIQQVVRGDSAAYFCASSPQGNTEAFFGQGTRLTVV.

The rearrangement uses TRBV5-8 and TRBJ1-2; D may be TRBD1 (5 bases). Trimming cost V 0 bases and J 4 bases, with 13 bases left between them. This CDR3 is 15 amino acids long. Germline CDR1 SGHTS, CDR2 YDEGEE. The CDR3 spells CASSLVQGPGYGYTF. In DNA, the CDR3 is TGTGCCAGCAGCTTGGTTCAGGGTCCGGGCTATGGCTACACCTTC.

The V call is TRBV30, the J call TRBJ2-7, with D possibly TRBD2 on 7 matching bases. The length of the CDR3 is 15 residues. From germline, CDR1 is GTSNPN and CDR2 SVGIG (reference sequence). The ends were cut back, 7 bases at V and 7 bases at J, with 26 bases in the middle. CDR3 amino acids: CAYGRGGGISREQYF. The CDR3 bases are TGTGCCTACGGTCGGGGCGGGGGCATCTCAAGGGAGCAGTACTTC.

The chain is built from TRBV25-1 and TRBJ2-5; 7 bases agree with TRBD1. V was pared by 5 bases and J by 5 bases, with 11 bases of the junction left unmatched. The germline V gene encodes CDR1 MGHDK and CDR2 SYGVNS. This CDR3 contains 15 residues. CDR3: CASSPTQGPLETQYF. The CDR3 DNA reads TGTGCCAGCAGTCCAACACAGGGGCCGCTGGAGACCCAGTACTTC.

This chain joins TRBV11-2 and TRBJ1-5; D unclear. The V gene's germline CDR1 is SGHAT and CDR2 FQNNGV. The CDR3 consists of 18 residues. V was trimmed by 2 bases and J by 5 bases, leaving 22 bases between them. The CDR3 protein is CASSLLGFFGGPDQPQHF. The CDR3 nucleotides read TGTGCCAGCAGCTTACTGGGATTCTTCGGTGGGCCCGATCAGCCCCAGCATTTT.

J is TRBJ2-1 and V is TRBV19, with D unclear. V lost 4 bases to trimming and J lost 5 bases, with 9 bases between them. Germline lookup yields CDR1 LNHDA and CDR2 SQIVND (reference sequence). This CDR3 has 13 residues. The chain's CDR3 is CASSTLIHNEQFF. CDR3 DNA sequence: TGTGCCAGTAGTACACTGATCCACAATGAGCAGTTCTTC.

This chain joins TRBV7-9 and TRBJ2-7; D may match TRBD1 or TRBD2 (5 bases each). The CDR3 length is 14 residues. Trimming removed 2 bases from V and 4 bases from J, with 12 bases in between. Germline V lookup: CDR1 SEHNR, CDR2 FQNEAQ (reference sequence). This CDR3 is CASSLTGPLYEQYF. The CDR3 region has the DNA TGTGCCAGCAGCTTAACGGGGCCACTATACGAGCAGTACTTC. Full variable domain (missing parts from reference TRBV7-9 and TRBJ2-7): DTGVSQNPRHKITKRGQNVTFRCDPISEHNRLYWYRQTLGQGPEFLTYFQNEAQLEKSRLLSDRFSAERPKGSFSTLEIQRTEQGDSAMYLCASSLTGPLYEQYFGPGTRLTVT.

The genes are TRBV15 and TRBJ2-1; TRBD1 aligns across 9 bases. V lost 0 bases and J lost 6; bases outside the gene matches: 12. CDR3 length: 18 residues. Looked up from germline, CDR1 is LNHNV and CDR2 is YYDKDF (reference sequence). The chain's CDR3 is CATSRDLPRDRVVNEQFF. CDR3 DNA sequence: TGTGCCACCAGCAGAGACCTCCCCCGGGACAGGGTGGTCAATGAGCAGTTCTTC.

The chain links TRBV5-5 to TRBJ2-7, with 9 bases identical to TRBD1. The CDR3 is 16 amino acids. Unmatched junction bases numbered 8, after V lost 0 bases and J lost 4 bases. Germline V gives CDR1 SGHKS, CDR2 YYEKEE (reference sequence). The CDR3 region has the DNA TGTGCCAGCAGCTTGGGGTGGGACAGGGTGGTTTACGAGCAGTACTTC. It codes for CASSLGWDRVVYEQYF.

The rearrangement joins TRBV30 to TRBJ2-2; D is undetermined. The CDR3 extends over 12 amino acids. Deletions cut 4 bases from V and 7 bases from J, with 10 bases between. The germline V gene has CDR1 GTSNPN and CDR2 SVGIG (reference sequence). CDR3 protein: CAWNSIGGELFF. In DNA form, the CDR3 reads TGTGCCTGGAACTCTATAGGCGGGGAGCTGTTTTTT.

The CDR3 coding sequence is TGTGCCAGCAGCTTGGCGTCGCGGACGCTCTATGGCTACACCTTC. It yields the protein CASSLASRTLYGYTF. This chain links TRBV5-4 with TRBJ1-2; D gene unclear. The CDR3 sequence is 15 residues long. V was clipped by 0 bases and J by 4 bases, with 13 bases between them. Germline values: CDR1 SGHNT, CDR2 YYREEE (reference sequence).

The chain is built from TRBV13 and TRBJ2-1; D is ambiguous. Germline lookup yields CDR1 PRHDT and CDR2 FYEKMQ (reference sequence). The CDR3 spans 14 residues. Trimming shortened V by 9 bases and J by 1 base, and 13 bases separated the two germline ends. The CDR3 is CASSRTRSYNEQFF. The CDR3 DNA reads as TGTGCCAGTTCGAGAACGAGGTCCTACAATGAGCAGTTCTTC.

CDR3 nucleotides: TGTGCCAGCAGCTCCTCTCGGGGGGAACCGGCCTATGGCTACACCTTC. Residues: CASSSSRGEPAYGYTF. This chain uses TRBV7-2 with TRBJ1-2; D possibly corresponds to TRBD1 (5 bases). The CDR3 spans 16 residues. The V and J ends lost 4 bases and 4 bases respectively, with 19 bases between them. The germline gives CDR1 SGHTA, CDR2 FQGNSA.

V gene TRBV5-1 combines with J gene TRBJ1-4; D is ambiguous. CDR3 length: 17 amino acids. Trimming removed 1 base at V and 0 bases at J, with 13 bases between. The germline gives CDR1 SGHRS, CDR2 YFSETQ. CDR3 DNA sequence: TGCGCCAGCAGCTTGTTTAAGGGATCGGCAACTAATGAAAAACTGTTTTTT. This encodes CASSLFKGSATNEKLFF. Using reference TRBV5-1 and TRBJ1-4 for the parts outside the CDR3, the full variable domain is KAGVTQTPRYLIKTRGQQVTLSCSPISGHRSVSWYQQTPGQGLQFLFEYFSETQRNKGNFPGRFSGRQFSNSRSEMNVSTLELGDSALYLCASSLFKGSATNEKLFFGSGTQLSVL.

The V and J genes are TRBV20-1 and TRBJ1-2, with D hard to call. The CDR3 has 9 residues. V was pared by 8 bases and J by 7 bases, with 8 bases between. Germline CDR1 DFQATT, CDR2 SNEGSKA (reference sequence). CDR3 in DNA: TGCAGTCCTCCGTTTGGCTACACCTTC. Its translation: CSPPFGYTF.

The chain employs TRBV4-3 and TRBJ1-1; D remains unclear. Germline values: CDR1 LGHNA, CDR2 YSLEER. V lost 0 bases to trimming and J lost 3 bases, with 8 bases between them. The CDR3 consists of 14 residues. CDR3 sequence (DNA): TGCGCCAGCAGCCAAGATCTTACAGACACTGAAGCTTTCTTT. Translating it yields CASSQDLTDTEAFF.

The gene calls are TRBV5-1 and TRBJ2-1, with D perhaps TRBD1 or TRBD2 (5 bases each). CDR1 and CDR2 (germline): SGHRS, YFSETQ. V was shortened by 8 bases and J by 3 bases, with 15 bases between the two germline ends. There are 14 residues in the CDR3. CDR3 region: CARVGTLNYNEQFF. The DNA of the CDR3 is TGCGCCAGGGTGGGGACCCTAAACTACAATGAGCAGTTCTTC.